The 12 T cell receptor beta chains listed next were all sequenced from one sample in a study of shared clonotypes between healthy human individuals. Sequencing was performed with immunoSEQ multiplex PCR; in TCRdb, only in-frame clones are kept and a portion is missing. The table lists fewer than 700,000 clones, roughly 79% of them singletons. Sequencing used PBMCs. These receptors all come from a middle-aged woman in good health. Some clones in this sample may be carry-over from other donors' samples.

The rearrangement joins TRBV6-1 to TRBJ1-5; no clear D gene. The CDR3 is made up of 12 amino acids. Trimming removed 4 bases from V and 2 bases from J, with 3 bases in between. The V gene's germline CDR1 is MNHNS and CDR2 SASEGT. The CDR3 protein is CASSGRNQPQHF. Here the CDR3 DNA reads TGTGCCAGCAGTGGTCGCAATCAGCCCCAGCATTTT.

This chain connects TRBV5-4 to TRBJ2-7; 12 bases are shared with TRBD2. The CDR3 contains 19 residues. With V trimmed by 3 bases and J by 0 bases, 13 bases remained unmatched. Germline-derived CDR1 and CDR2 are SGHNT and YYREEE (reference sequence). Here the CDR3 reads CASSSRLAGALRSSYEQYF. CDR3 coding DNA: TGTGCCAGCAGCTCCCGACTAGCGGGAGCCCTAAGGAGCTCCTACGAGCAGTACTTC.

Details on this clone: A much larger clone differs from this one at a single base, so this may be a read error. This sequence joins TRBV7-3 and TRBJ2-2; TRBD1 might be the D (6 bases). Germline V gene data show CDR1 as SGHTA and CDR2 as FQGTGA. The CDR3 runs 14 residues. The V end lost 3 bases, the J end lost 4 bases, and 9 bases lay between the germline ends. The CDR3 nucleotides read TGTGCCAGCAGCTTGGCAGGGGCCACCGGGGAGCTGTTTTTT. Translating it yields CASSLAGATGELFF.

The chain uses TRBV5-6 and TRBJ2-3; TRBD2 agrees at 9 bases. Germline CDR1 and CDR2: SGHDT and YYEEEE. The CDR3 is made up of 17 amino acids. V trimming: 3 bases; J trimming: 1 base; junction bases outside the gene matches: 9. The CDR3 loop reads CASSSILAGAGTDTQYF. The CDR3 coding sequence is TGTGCCAGCAGCTCGATTTTAGCGGGAGCGGGCACAGATACGCAGTATTTT.

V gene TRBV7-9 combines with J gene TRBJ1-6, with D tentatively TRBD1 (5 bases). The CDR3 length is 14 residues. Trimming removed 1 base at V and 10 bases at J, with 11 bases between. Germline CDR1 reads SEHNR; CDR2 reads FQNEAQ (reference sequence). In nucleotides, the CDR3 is TGTGCCAGCAGCTTAGGGCAGGGAGACTCACCCCTCCACTTT. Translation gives CASSLGQGDSPLHF.

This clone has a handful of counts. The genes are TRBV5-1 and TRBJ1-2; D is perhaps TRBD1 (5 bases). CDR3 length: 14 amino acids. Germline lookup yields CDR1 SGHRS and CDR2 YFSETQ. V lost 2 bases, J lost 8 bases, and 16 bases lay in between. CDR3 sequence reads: CASSLVPGSQGYTF. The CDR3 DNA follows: TGCGCCAGCAGCTTAGTTCCAGGGAGTCAAGGCTACACCTTC.

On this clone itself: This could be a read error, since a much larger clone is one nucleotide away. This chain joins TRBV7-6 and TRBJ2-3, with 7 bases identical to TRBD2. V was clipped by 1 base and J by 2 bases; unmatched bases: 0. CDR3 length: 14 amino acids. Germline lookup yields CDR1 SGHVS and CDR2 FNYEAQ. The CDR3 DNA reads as TGTGCCAGCAGCTTAGGACTAGCCACAGATACGCAGTATTTT. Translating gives CASSLGLATDTQYF.

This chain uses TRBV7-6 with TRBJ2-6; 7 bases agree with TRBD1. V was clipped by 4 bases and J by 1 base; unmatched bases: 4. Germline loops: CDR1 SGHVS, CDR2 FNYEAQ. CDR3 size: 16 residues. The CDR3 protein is CASSSYRGSGANVLTF. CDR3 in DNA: TGTGCCAGCAGCTCCTACAGGGGATCTGGGGCCAACGTCCTGACTTTC.

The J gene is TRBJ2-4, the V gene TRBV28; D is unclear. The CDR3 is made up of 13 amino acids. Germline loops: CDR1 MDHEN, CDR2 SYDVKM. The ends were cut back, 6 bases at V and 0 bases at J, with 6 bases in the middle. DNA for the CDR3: TGTGCCAGCAGCGCTCTAGCCAAAAACATTCAGTACTTC. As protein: CASSALAKNIQYF. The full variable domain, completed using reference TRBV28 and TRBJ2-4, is DVKVTQSSRYLVKRTGEKVFLECVQDMDHENMFWYRQDPGLGLRLIYFSYDVKMKEKGDIPEGYSVSREKKERFSLILESASTNQTSMYLCASSALAKNIQYFGAGTRLSVL.

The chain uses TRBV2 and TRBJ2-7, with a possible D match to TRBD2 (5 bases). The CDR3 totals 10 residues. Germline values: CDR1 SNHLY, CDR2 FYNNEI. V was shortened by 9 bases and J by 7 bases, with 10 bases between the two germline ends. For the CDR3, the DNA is TGTGCCAGTACGGCGGGTGAGCAGTACTTC. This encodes CASTAGEQYF.

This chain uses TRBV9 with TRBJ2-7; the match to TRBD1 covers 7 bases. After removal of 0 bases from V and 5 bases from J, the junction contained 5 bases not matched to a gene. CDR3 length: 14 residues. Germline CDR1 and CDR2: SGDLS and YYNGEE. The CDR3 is CASSVGDREHEQYF. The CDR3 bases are TGTGCCAGCAGCGTAGGAGACAGGGAACACGAGCAGTACTTC. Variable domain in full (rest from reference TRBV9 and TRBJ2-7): DSGVTQTPKHLITATGQRVTLRCSPRSGDLSVYWYQQSLDQGLQFLIQYYNGEERAKGNILERFSAQQFPDLHSELNLSSLELGDSALYFCASSVGDREHEQYFGPGTRLTVT.

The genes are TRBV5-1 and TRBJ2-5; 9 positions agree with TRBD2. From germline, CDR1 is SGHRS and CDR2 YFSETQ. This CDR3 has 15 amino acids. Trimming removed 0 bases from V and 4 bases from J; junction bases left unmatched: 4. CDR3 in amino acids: CASSLVAGVSETQYF. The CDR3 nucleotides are TGCGCCAGCAGCTTGGTAGCGGGAGTTTCAGAGACCCAGTACTTC.